These 28 T cell receptor beta chains were sequenced from one sample in a study of blood T cell repertoires in COVID-19. Using immunoSEQ multiplex PCR, the repertoire was profiled, and TCRdb retains in-frame clones only, with some absent. The sample gives tens of thousands of clones, around 67% of which show up once; approximately 25% is in the top ten. Material: peripheral blood. These receptors were collected from a woman aged 55-70 years in a cohort sampled during active or convalescent COVID-19.

The chain employs TRBV9 and TRBJ2-6; D is unresolved. From germline, CDR1 is SGDLS and CDR2 YYNGEE. V lost 4 bases, J lost 0 bases, and 8 bases lay in between. This CDR3 is built from 15 residues. The CDR3 DNA reads TGTGCCAGCAGCCCCATTAGCTCTGGGGCCAACGTCCTGACTTTC. Protein product: CASSPISSGANVLTF.

This clone has only a few counts. This chain joins TRBV11-2 and TRBJ1-1; possible D gene TRBD1, 6 bases. The V gene's germline CDR1 is SGHAT and CDR2 FQNNGV. V gave up 5 bases and J gave up 5 bases, with 15 bases separating them. The CDR3 length is 14 residues. As DNA, the CDR3 is TGTGCCAGCAGCACCCAACAGGGTAGGACTGAAGCTTTCTTT. Its protein product is CASSTQQGRTEAFF.

This clone has a handful of counts. The chain carries TRBV5-1 and TRBJ1-2, with D possibly being TRBD1 (6 bases). CDR3 length: 14 amino acids. In germline, CDR1 is SGHRS, CDR2 YFSETQ. V shed 6 bases and J shed 2 bases, with 14 bases lying between them. The CDR3 is CASTGDGGNYGYTF. Here the CDR3 DNA reads TGCGCCAGCACAGGGGATGGAGGAAACTATGGCTACACCTTC.

The V call is TRBV5-1, the J call TRBJ1-3, with D unclear. Germline V gene sequence: CDR1 SGHRS, CDR2 YFSETQ. Trimming removed 6 bases at V and 0 bases at J, with 13 bases between. CDR3 length: 15 residues. The CDR3 coding sequence is TGCGCCAGCACGGTCTCCGGGAGCTCTGGAAACACCATATATTTT. Translating gives CASTVSGSSGNTIYF. Variable domain in full (rest from reference TRBV5-1 and TRBJ1-3): KAGVTQTPRYLIKTRGQQVTLSCSPISGHRSVSWYQQTPGQGLQFLFEYFSETQRNKGNFPGRFSGRQFSNSRSEMNVSTLELGDSALYLCASTVSGSSGNTIYFGEGSWLTVV.

This clone came up many times. The chain is built from TRBV19 and TRBJ1-1; maybe TRBD1 (6 bases). Germline V gene data show CDR1 as LNHDA and CDR2 as SQIVND (reference sequence). The germline V and J ends were trimmed by 9 bases and 3 bases, with 14 bases remaining between them. The CDR3 is 13 residues long. CDR3 sequence reads: CASCYRADTEAFF. CDR3 coding DNA: TGTGCCAGCTGTTACAGGGCGGACACTGAAGCTTTCTTT.

The chain couples TRBV7-3 to TRBJ2-1; TRBD2 might be the D (5 bases). V shed 3 bases and J shed 3 bases, with 6 bases lying between them. The CDR3 has 13 residues. The germline CDR1 and CDR2 sequences are SGHTA and FQGTGA. The DNA of the CDR3 is TGTGCCAGCAGCTTCGGGAACTACAATGAGCAGTTCTTC. It specifies CASSFGNYNEQFF.

This chain links TRBV3-1 (or the pseudogene TRBV3-2) with TRBJ2-3, with D possibly matching TRBD1 (5 bases). Trimming cost V 4 bases and J 0 bases, with 17 bases left between them. This CDR3 comprises 17 residues. The germline V gene encodes CDR1 LGHDT and CDR2 YNNKEL (reference sequence). CDR3 in DNA: TGTGCCAGCAGCCCTCGGGCAGGGAACCCTAGCACAGATACGCAGTATTTT. Residues: CASSPRAGNPSTDTQYF.

This chain uses TRBV28 with TRBJ1-1; the D is unclear. This CDR3 has 13 residues. With 2 bases removed from V and 6 bases from J, the gap between germline ends came to 10 bases. Germline loops: CDR1 MDHEN, CDR2 SYDVKM. The CDR3 reads CASSLVPPSEAFF. CDR3 bases: TGTGCCAGCAGTTTAGTTCCCCCCTCTGAAGCTTTCTTT.

This clone is a singleton in its sample. The gene calls are TRBV11-3 and TRBJ2-5, with 13 bases lining up with TRBD2. This CDR3 has 15 amino acids. Germline V CDR1 and CDR2: SGHNT, YENEEA. Trimming at V came to 5 bases and at J to 5 bases, leaving 5 bases not matched to a gene. Here the CDR3 DNA reads TGTGCCAGCAGCACAACTAGCGGGGGGGGTGAGACCCAGTACTTC. It is translated as CASSTTSGGGETQYF.

This chain uses TRBV5-6 with TRBJ1-2; weak D call: TRBD1 (6 bases). Trimming stripped 2 bases from V and 2 bases from J, with 16 bases between. The CDR3 spans 16 residues. The germline V gene has CDR1 SGHDT and CDR2 YYEEEE. This CDR3 reads CASSFEGVRRNYGYTF. As DNA, the CDR3 is TGTGCCAGCAGCTTTGAGGGGGTCAGGAGAAACTATGGCTACACCTTC.

The chain uses TRBV6-1 and TRBJ2-7, with 8 bases that match TRBD2. Germline V CDR1 and CDR2: MNHNS, SASEGT. V gave up 0 bases and J gave up 6 bases; unmatched junction bases: 10. The length of the CDR3 is 16 residues. CDR3 DNA sequence: TGTGCCAGCAGTGAAGCGCCTAGGGGACTAGTGGGCGAGCAGTACTTC. It is translated as CASSEAPRGLVGEQYF.

Only one count was recorded for this clone. The rearrangement uses TRBV9 and TRBJ2-2, with D perhaps matching TRBD2 (5 bases). Germline CDR1 SGDLS, CDR2 YYNGEE. The germline V and J ends were trimmed by 2 bases and 3 bases, with 11 bases remaining between them. The CDR3 is 15 residues long. The CDR3 loop is CASSVTGLHTGELFF. CDR3 nucleotide sequence: TGTGCCAGCAGCGTTACTGGACTGCACACCGGGGAGCTGTTTTTT.

The chain links TRBV27 to TRBJ2-7; D is possibly TRBD1 (5 bases). Trimming took off 5 bases at V and 9 bases at J, with 20 bases between the two ends. In germline, CDR1 is MNHEY, CDR2 SMNVEV (reference sequence). The CDR3 totals 14 residues. CDR3: CASSPGHPYPWQYF. CDR3 nucleotide sequence: TGTGCCAGCAGTCCCGGACACCCGTATCCTTGGCAGTACTTC.

The chain is built from TRBV19 and TRBJ1-1; 10 bases map to TRBD1. The CDR3 has 14 amino acids. Germline assignment: CDR1 LNHDA and CDR2 SQIVND (reference sequence). The ends lost 7 bases at V and 5 bases at J; junction bases unmatched: 7. The CDR3 loop is CASKGDRGVTEAFF. The CDR3 region has the DNA TGTGCCAGTAAGGGGGACAGGGGAGTTACTGAAGCTTTCTTT.

The rearrangement joins TRBV2 to TRBJ2-4; the D gene is possibly TRBD1 (7 bases). Trimming removed 4 bases from V and 8 bases from J, with 18 bases in between. Germline CDR1 is SNHLY and CDR2 is FYNNEI. CDR3 size: 15 residues. The chain's CDR3 is CASSGGGGGEHIQYF. Written as DNA, the CDR3 is TGTGCCAGCAGTGGGGGCGGAGGGGGCGAGCACATTCAGTACTTC.

The chain has TRBV5-1 and TRBJ1-6, with 7 bases identical to TRBD1. The CDR3 contains 15 residues. Germline V gene lookup returns CDR1 SGHRS and CDR2 YFSETQ. V dropped 0 bases and J dropped 8; count of bases not matched to a gene: 5. In nucleotides, the CDR3 is TGCGCCAGCAGCTTGGGGCAGGGGGACCATTCACCCCTCCACTTT. The encoded protein is CASSLGQGDHSPLHF.

The chain joins TRBV5-1 to TRBJ1-4; TRBD1 is a possible D gene (5 bases). V lost 4 bases to trimming and J lost 2 bases, with 15 bases between them. Germline V CDR1 and CDR2: SGHRS, YFSETQ. The CDR3 extends over 16 amino acids. The CDR3 DNA reads TGCGCCAGCAGCCCGGGGGGAACGGGGACTAATGAAAAACTGTTTTTT. This sequence encodes CASSPGGTGTNEKLFF.

V and J are TRBV7-9 and TRBJ2-7; 7 bases fit TRBD1. J gave up 2 bases and V 6 bases, and 13 bases lay outside the gene matches. CDR3 length: 16 residues. CDR1 is SEHNR, CDR2 FQNEAQ, per germline (reference sequence). The CDR3: CASSSQRDSFPYEQYF. CDR3 nucleotide sequence: TGTGCCAGCAGTTCCCAAAGGGACAGCTTTCCCTACGAGCAGTACTTC. The entire variable domain, with the rest obtained from reference TRBV7-9 and TRBJ2-7, is as follows: DTGVSQNPRHKITKRGQNVTFRCDPISEHNRLYWYRQTLGQGPEFLTYFQNEAQLEKSRLLSDRFSAERPKGSFSTLEIQRTEQGDSAMYLCASSSQRDSFPYEQYFGPGTRLTVT.

The chain is built from TRBV5-5 and TRBJ2-1; 9 bases match TRBD1. The CDR3 extends over 15 amino acids. V dropped 3 bases and J dropped 2; count of bases not matched to a gene: 3. Germline assignment: CDR1 SGHKS and CDR2 YYEKEE (reference sequence). The CDR3 DNA sequence: TGTGCCAGCAGCTCTACAGGGGGCCCCTACAATGAGCAGTTCTTC. Its protein is CASSSTGGPYNEQFF.

The genes are TRBV6-2 or TRBV6-3 and TRBJ2-1; D ambiguous. Looked up from germline, CDR1 is MNHEY and CDR2 is SVGEGT. V was trimmed by 6 bases and J by 10 bases, leaving 13 bases between them. The CDR3 runs 12 residues. CDR3 coding DNA: TGTGCCAGCAGCCTGGCGGTTGGGGAGCAGTTCTTC. Translated: CASSLAVGEQFF.

The chain joins TRBV7-8 to TRBJ1-1; 11 bases map to TRBD1. This CDR3 region has 16 residues. Germline V lookup: CDR1 SGHVS, CDR2 FQNEAQ. V shed 5 bases, J shed 4 bases, and the junction held 9 bases outside the gene matches. CDR3 in DNA: TGTGCCAGCAGCCTTCGACTCGGACAGGGGGCCACTGAAGCTTTCTTT. Amino acid sequence: CASSLRLGQGATEAFF.

This clone has only one observation. The V call is TRBV6-5, the J call TRBJ2-1; 8 positions match TRBD2. Germline V gives CDR1 MNHEY, CDR2 SVGAGI. V shed 6 bases, J shed 9 bases, and the junction held 4 bases outside the gene matches. This CDR3 has 12 amino acids. In DNA, the CDR3 is TGTGCCAGCAGGAGCGGGGGCCTTGAGCAGTTCTTC. Translated, it gives CASRSGGLEQFF.

The chain employs TRBV20-1 and TRBJ1-1, with 8 bases identical to TRBD1. Germline V gene data show CDR1 as DFQATT and CDR2 as SNEGSKA (reference sequence). This CDR3 spans 11 amino acids. The trim removed 4 bases at V and 10 bases at J, leaving 5 bases unmatched. The CDR3 region is CSAITTGAAFF. The CDR3 nucleotides read TGCAGTGCTATTACGACAGGGGCAGCTTTCTTT.

This clone was recorded only once. The V and J genes are TRBV2 and TRBJ2-1; the D gene is possibly TRBD1 (6 bases). The CDR3 loop spans 15 amino acids. Germline CDR1 SNHLY, CDR2 FYNNEI. Trimming stripped 5 bases from V and 3 bases from J, with 14 bases between. DNA of the CDR3: TGTGCCAGCAGTCCCGACAGGACCCACTACAATGAGCAGTTCTTC. Its translation is CASSPDRTHYNEQFF.

This clone showed up just a few times. The chain employs TRBV28 and TRBJ1-2, with 9 bases identical to TRBD1. V was clipped by 5 bases and J by 3 bases; unmatched bases: 4. This CDR3 contains 14 residues. Per germline, CDR1 MDHEN and CDR2 SYDVKM. The CDR3 DNA is TGTGCCAGCAGTAAACAGGGGGCCGACTATGGCTACACCTTC. Its protein is CASSKQGADYGYTF.

This clone was found a few times. The V call is TRBV29-1, the J call TRBJ2-2, with unresolved D. Per germline, CDR1 SQVTM and CDR2 ANQGSEA. There are 13 residues in the CDR3. With 2 bases removed from V and 1 base from J, the gap between germline ends came to 5 bases. The CDR3 nucleotides are TGCAGCGTTGAACGGTTGAACACCGGGGAGCTGTTTTTT. Amino acid sequence: CSVERLNTGELFF.

The V call is TRBV18, the J call TRBJ1-2; 8 bases agree with TRBD1. Germline CDR1 KGHSH, CDR2 LQKENI. The CDR3 extends over 17 amino acids. The J segment lost 6 bases and the V segment lost 2 bases, leaving 14 bases of the junction unmatched. CDR3 in amino acids: CASSPLRVRGRADGYTF. The CDR3 nucleotides are TGTGCCAGCTCACCATTGCGCGTCAGGGGGCGAGCGGATGGCTACACCTTC.

The chain has TRBV4-2 and TRBJ1-4; TRBD1 might be the D (5 bases). Between the trimmed V and J ends, which lost 1 base and 0 bases, there was a span of 12 bases. The CDR3 has 17 amino acids. Germline V gives CDR1 LGHNA, CDR2 YNFKEQ. CDR3 loop: CASSQVGREATNEKLFF. The CDR3, as DNA: TGTGCCAGCAGCCAAGTAGGCAGGGAAGCAACTAATGAAAAACTGTTTTTT.